This T cell receptor beta chain stems from a study of OX40 agonist ivuxolimab in advanced cancers. Study background: Intravenous ivuxolimab at 0.01 to 10 mg/kg was given to patients every 2 weeks.

CDR1 is SGHNT, CDR2 YYREEE, per germline (reference sequence). The CDR3 spans 17 residues. Trimming took 5 bases from V and 1 from J; bases not matched to a gene: 10. The method was immunoSEQ multiplex PCR; TCRdb's version includes in-frame clones alone and lacks a portion of them. The table shows under 100,000 clones, with 80% to 95% occurring only once. The chain is built from TRBV5-4 and TRBJ2-3, with 10 bases identical to TRBD2. Specimen: CD4+ or CD8+ T cells sorted from blood, collected in a trial of the OX40 agonist ivuxolimab. The receptor was isolated from an adult with an advanced solid tumor such as melanoma, head and neck, liver or kidney cancer. The CDR3: CASSLPPSGSGTDTQYF. The CDR3 region has the DNA TGTGCCAGCAGTCTCCCTCCTAGCGGGAGCGGCACAGATACGCAGTATTTT.